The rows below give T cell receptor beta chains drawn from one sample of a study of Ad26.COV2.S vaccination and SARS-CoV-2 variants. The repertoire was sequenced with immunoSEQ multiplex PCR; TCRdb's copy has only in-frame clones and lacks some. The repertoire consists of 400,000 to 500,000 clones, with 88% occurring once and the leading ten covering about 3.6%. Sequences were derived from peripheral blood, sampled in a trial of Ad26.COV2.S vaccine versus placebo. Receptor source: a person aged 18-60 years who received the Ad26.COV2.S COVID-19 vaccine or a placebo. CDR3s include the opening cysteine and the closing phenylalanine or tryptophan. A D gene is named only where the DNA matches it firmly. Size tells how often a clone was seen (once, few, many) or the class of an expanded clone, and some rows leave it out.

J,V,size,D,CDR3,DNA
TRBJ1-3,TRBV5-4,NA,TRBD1,CASSRTGAGNTIYF,TGTGCCAGCAGCAGGACAGGGGCTGGAAACACCATATATTTT
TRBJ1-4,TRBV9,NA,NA,CASSAGEVTNEKLFF,TGTGCCAGCAGCGCAGGGGAGGTGACTAATGAAAAACTGTTTTTT
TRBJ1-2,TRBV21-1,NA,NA,CASSNPTGKGYTF,TGTGCCAGCAGCAACCCAACGGGGAAGGGCTACACCTTC
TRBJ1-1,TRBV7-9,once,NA,CASRQGGDTEAFF,TGTGCCAGCAGACAGGGAGGCGACACTGAAGCTTTCTTT
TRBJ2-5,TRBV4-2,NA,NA,CASSQEVAGGETQYF,TGTGCCAGCAGCCAAGAGGTAGCCGGGGGAGAGACCCAGTACTTC
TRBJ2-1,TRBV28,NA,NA,CASGTAYNEQFF,TGTGCCAGCGGCACGGCATATAATGAGCAGTTCTTC
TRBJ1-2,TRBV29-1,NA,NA,CSVEEGAGPYGYTF,TGCAGCGTTGAAGAGGGGGCCGGGCCCTATGGCTACACCTTC
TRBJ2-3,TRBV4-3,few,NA,CASSQDSGGHGTDTQYF,TGCGCCAGCAGCCAAGACTCCGGGGGCCACGGCACAGATACGCAGTATTTT
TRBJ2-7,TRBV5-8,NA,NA,CASSPDAARRYEQYF,TGTGCCAGCAGCCCGGACGCAGCGCGGCGATACGAGCAGTACTTC
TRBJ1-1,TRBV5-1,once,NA,CASSLALTFTEAFF,TGCGCCAGCAGCTTGGCCCTGACGTTCACTGAAGCTTTCTTT
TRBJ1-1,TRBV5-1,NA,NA,CASNTNVETEAFF,TGCGCCAGCAACACTAACGTGGAAACTGAAGCTTTCTTT
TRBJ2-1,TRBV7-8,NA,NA,CASTPSRTDYNEQFF,TGTGCCAGCACCCCCTCACGGACAGACTACAATGAGCAGTTCTTC
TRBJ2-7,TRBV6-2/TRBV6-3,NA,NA,CASSSSSNTGYEQYF,TGTGCCAGCAGTTCTTCTTCAAACACAGGCTACGAGCAGTACTTC
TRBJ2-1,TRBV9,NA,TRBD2,CASSDGTSGGNEQFF,TGTGCCAGCAGCGACGGGACTAGCGGGGGTAATGAGCAGTTCTTC
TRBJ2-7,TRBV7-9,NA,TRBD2,CASSLGLAGALAYEQYF,TGTGCCAGCAGCCTTGGACTAGCGGGGGCACTAGCCTACGAGCAGTACTTC
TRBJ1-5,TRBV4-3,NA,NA,CASSQWTGNQPQHF,TGCGCCAGCAGCCAATGGACAGGCAATCAGCCCCAGCATTTT
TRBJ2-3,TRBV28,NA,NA,CASRGSQIWGTDTQYF,TGTGCCAGCAGAGGAAGCCAGATCTGGGGGACAGATACGCAGTATTTT
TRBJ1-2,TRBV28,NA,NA,CASSFRASGYGYTF,TGTGCCAGCAGTTTCAGGGCGTCAGGGTATGGCTACACCTTC
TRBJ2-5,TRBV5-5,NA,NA,CASSFGQFLMPQETQYF,TGTGCCAGCAGCTTCGGACAGTTTTTGATGCCCCAAGAGACCCAGTACTTC
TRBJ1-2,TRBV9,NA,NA,CASSTGDSNYGYTF,TGTGCCAGCAGCACGGGCGACAGCAACTATGGCTACACCTTC
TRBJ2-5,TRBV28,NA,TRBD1,CASSRTGTAVETQYF,TGTGCCAGCAGTCGGACCGGGACAGCGGTGGAGACCCAGTACTTC
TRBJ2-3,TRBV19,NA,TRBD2,CASSISGSGGAVDTQYF,TGTGCCAGTAGTATCTCTGGGAGCGGGGGGGCCGTAGATACGCAGTATTTT
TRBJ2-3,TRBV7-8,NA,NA,CASSLGDTSTDTQYF,TGTGCCAGCAGCTTAGGGGATACTAGCACAGATACGCAGTATTTT
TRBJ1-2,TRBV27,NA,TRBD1,CANGRQGPEGGYTF,TGTGCCAACGGACGACAGGGGCCTGAGGGTGGCTACACCTTC
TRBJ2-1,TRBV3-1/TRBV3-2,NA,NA,CASSQDKQGPHNEQFF,TGTGCCAGCAGCCAAGATAAACAGGGTCCCCACAATGAGCAGTTCTTC
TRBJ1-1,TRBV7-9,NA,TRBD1,CASIEQGGTEAFF,TGTGCCAGCATAGAACAGGGGGGCACTGAAGCTTTCTTT
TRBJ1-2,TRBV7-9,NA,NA,CASSDNVYYGYTF,TGTGCCAGCAGCGACAACGTTTACTATGGCTACACCTTC